The source of this T cell receptor (beta chain) is a study of neurological immune-mediated disorders. Across the whole study: Among the 35 or so patients with multiple sclerosis, some 31 were relapsing-remitting, while 3 were secondary progressive.

TCRdb reanalysed the 5' RACE reads using MiXCR and keeps one entry per CDR3 protein. The sample has tens of thousands of distinct CDR3 sequences; around 4.7% are singletons. This clonotype has a count of ten or more. The unsorted libraries were prepared from 2 million PBMCs (stored at -80 C). The CDR3 covers 12 residues. CDR1 is ENHRY, CDR2 SYGVKD, per germline. V dropped 10 bases and J dropped 0 bases, with 8 bases sitting between them. The chain uses TRBV10-3 and TRBJ2-3; possible D gene TRBD2, 6 bases. This receptor was obtained from a woman in her forties or fifties with multiple sclerosis. Sequencing input: PBMCs. In DNA, the CDR3 is TGTGCCAGTAGCGGTAGCACAGATACGCAGTATTTT. Translation gives CASSGSTDTQYF.